The 31 T cell receptor beta chains given below trace back to one sample, sequenced in a study of CD4 and CD8 cells across lung adenocarcinoma regions (dated by TCRdb to the late 2010s). Library prep was done by PCR. The sequencing machine was a HiSeq X Ten. TCRdb reanalyzed the raw reads on its own, using fastp at Q25 for trimming and MiXCR for clone calling, and kept in-frame beta chains. CDR3 protein duplicates are merged, each entry listing the most common genes and DNA. The sample table contains under 20,000 distinct CDR3 sequences; only one count was recorded for about half of them. The ten biggest clones cover approximately 60% of the sample. The specimen sequenced was CD8+ T cells from the center of a lung tumor. The meaning of the sample's cell subset or site label: tumor center region. Receptors originate from a female donor with lung adenocarcinoma. The CD4 and CD8 labels of this study may be unreliable.

The CDR3 loop reads CASSAELYGYTF. The CDR3 DNA sequence: TGTGCCAGCAGCGCAGAACTCTATGGCTACACCTTC. This chain links TRBV7-2 with TRBJ1-2; D unclear. The germline V gene has CDR1 SGHTA and CDR2 FQGNSA. V shed 5 bases and J shed 4 bases, with 8 bases lying between them. The CDR3 totals 12 residues.

A few counts support this clonotype. CDR3 DNA sequence: TGTGCCAGCAGCCAAGGGATAGGGGGCGATGAAAAACTGTTTTTT. It yields the protein CASSQGIGGDEKLFF. The rearrangement joins TRBV4-2 to TRBJ1-4, with 7 positions matching TRBD1. This CDR3 contains 15 residues. Germline CDR1 and CDR2: LGHNA and YNFKEQ. V was pared by 1 base and J by 6 bases, with 5 bases of the junction left unmatched.

As to this clonotype: Germline is not matched at one junction end, which may reflect a read error. V is TRBV6-1 and J is TRBJ2-3; D is tentatively TRBD1 or TRBD2 (5 bases each). CDR1 and CDR2 from the germline V gene are MNHNS and SASEGT. The CDR3 covers 16 residues. CDR3: CASSVLGLGPTDMQYF. CDR3 bases: TGTGCGAGCAGTGTGTTAGGGCTGGGACCCACAGATATGCAGTACTTT.

CDR3 in amino acids: CASSLAGPRAEQYF. The DNA for the CDR3 is TGTGCCAGCAGCTTAGCGGGACCCCGGGCCGAGCAGTACTTC. The chain uses TRBV11-1 and TRBJ2-5; D tentatively fits TRBD1 or TRBD2 (5 bases each). The J call may be mistaken, given a closer DNA end match to TRBJ2-7. CDR1 and CDR2 (germline): SGHAT, FQDESV (reference sequence). CDR3 length: 14 amino acids.

This clonotype has a handful of counts. The J gene is TRBJ2-5, the V gene TRBV10-3, with 9 bases lining up with TRBD1. The J call may be in error: the DNA end matches TRBJ2-7 better. This CDR3 is 16 amino acids long. Germline V gene data show CDR1 as ENHRY and CDR2 as SYGVKD. Here the CDR3 reads CAISEFGQGTTYEQYF. The DNA of the CDR3 is TGTGCCATCAGTGAGTTTGGACAGGGGACAACCTACGAGCAGTACTTC.

The chain recombines TRBV24-1 with TRBJ2-1; D is undetermined. The CDR3 is 14 amino acids. The V end lost 0 bases, the J end lost 5 bases, and 7 bases lay between the germline ends. In germline, CDR1 is KGHDR, CDR2 SFDVKD. CDR3 loop: CATSDLGPDNEQFF. The CDR3 nucleotides read TGTGCCACCAGTGATTTGGGGCCAGACAATGAGCAGTTCTTC.

This clonotype was detected many times. The chain carries TRBV6-2 or TRBV6-3 and TRBJ2-5; D is unclear. The germline V gene has CDR1 MNHEY and CDR2 SVGEGT. This CDR3 comprises 11 residues. The V and J ends lost 2 bases and 4 bases respectively, with 2 bases between them. CDR3 amino acids: CASSYGETQYF. DNA of the CDR3: TGTGCCAGCAGTTACGGAGAGACCCAGTACTTC.

The chain couples TRBV11-2 to TRBJ2-4, with D tentatively TRBD2 (6 bases). Germline CDR1 reads SGHAT; CDR2 reads FQNNGV. Trimming shortened V by 5 bases and J by 5 bases, and 16 bases separated the two germline ends. CDR3 length equals 15 residues. CDR3 coding DNA: TGTGCCAGCAGCGTCAAGCCCGGGACTGAAAACATTCAGTACTTC. Protein: CASSVKPGTENIQYF.

The rearrangement uses TRBV7-2 and TRBJ2-6, with 10 bases lining up with TRBD1. After removal of 3 bases from V and 4 bases from J, the junction contained 9 bases not matched to a gene. Germline V CDR1 and CDR2: SGHTA, FQGNSA. The CDR3 covers 18 residues. The CDR3 spells CASSFRGTGVMGANVLTF. CDR3 nucleotides: TGTGCCAGCAGCTTTCGCGGGACAGGGGTCATGGGGGCCAACGTCCTGACTTTC.

The table lists this clonotype with many counts. The chain carries TRBV24-1 and TRBJ2-1; maybe TRBD2 (6 bases). Looked up from germline, CDR1 is KGHDR and CDR2 is SFDVKD. The CDR3 contains 15 residues. With 3 bases removed from V and 5 bases from J, the gap between germline ends came to 13 bases. Here the CDR3 reads CATSDPGLPNNEQFF. CDR3 coding DNA: TGTGCCACCAGTGATCCGGGACTCCCAAACAATGAGCAGTTCTTC.

This clonotype occurred a few times. The CDR3 DNA follows: TGTGCCAGCAGTATACTAGCGGGGACTTACAATGAGCAGTTCTTC. Encoded protein: CASSILAGTYNEQFF. V and J are TRBV6-5 and TRBJ2-1; 10 positions match TRBD2. Germline V lookup: CDR1 MNHEY, CDR2 SVGAGI. Losses at the gene ends were 5 bases for V and 4 bases for J; bases not matched to a gene: 5. The CDR3 has 15 amino acids.

This clonotype was counted once. The junction differs from germline at one of its ends, possibly a read error. V usage is TRBV10-1 and J usage is TRBJ2-4; 8 nucleotides line up with TRBD1. CDR1 and CDR2 (germline): WNHNN, SYGVQD (reference sequence). The CDR3 is 14 amino acids. This CDR3 reads CGSRGRLAKNTQYF. DNA for the CDR3: TGCGGCAGCAGGGGGCGTCTAGCCAAAAACACGCAGTATTTC.

This rearrangement joins TRBV6-1 to TRBJ2-4; 13 positions match TRBD2. CDR1 MNHNS and CDR2 SASEGT come from the germline V gene. The CDR3 consists of 18 residues. With V trimmed by 5 bases and J by 12 bases, 19 bases remained unmatched. CDR3 sequence: CASSRGLAGVCRKDTQYF. In DNA form, the CDR3 reads TGTGCCAGCAGTCGCGGACTAGCGGGGGTGTGTCGCAAAGATACTCAGTACTTC.

In this sample, this clonotype turned up many times. The chain carries TRBV6-1 and TRBJ2-5; possibly TRBD1 for D (6 bases). Matching the DNA end better, TRBJ2-7 makes the J call doubtful. The CDR3 is 12 amino acids. Germline values: CDR1 MNHNS, CDR2 SASEGT. The CDR3: CASMDRFYEQYF. The DNA for the CDR3 is TGTGCCAGCATGGACAGATTCTACGAGCAGTACTTC.

This clonotype was seen ten or more times. The J gene is TRBJ1-6, the V gene TRBV5-1; 7 nucleotides agree with TRBD1. The length of the CDR3 is 22 residues. J gave up 0 bases and V 1 base, and 19 bases lay outside the gene matches. Germline V gives CDR1 SGHRS, CDR2 YFSETQ. CDR3 in DNA: TGCGCCAGCAGCTTGTCGCCGAATCTTCCGGGACAGATGAGCTCCTATAATTCACCCCTCCACTTT. This translates into CASSLSPNLPGQMSSYNSPLHF.

V is TRBV6-5 and J is TRBJ2-1; D tentatively reads TRBD1 or TRBD2 (5 bases each). The J call may not be correct, given that the DNA end is closer to TRBJ2-7. This CDR3 has 14 residues. Per the germline V gene, CDR1 is MNHEY and CDR2 is SVGAGI. CDR3: CASRYDGTTDEQYF. The CDR3 nucleotides are TGTGCCAGCCGCTACGACGGGACCACCGATGAGCAGTACTTC.

As concerns this clonotype: The junction does not match germline at one end; this may be a read error. The chain uses TRBV6-1 and TRBJ2-1, with D possibly being TRBD2 (7 bases). From germline, CDR1 is MNHNS and CDR2 SASEGT. This CDR3 spans 15 amino acids. The CDR3 region is CARGLGGGDQDTQYF. CDR3 nucleotides: TGTGCTAGGGGTCTAGGGGGGGGCGACCAAGATACCCAGTACTTT.

Concerning this clonotype: The junction and the germline gene differ at one end; a read error may be behind it. The chain is built from TRBV6-1 and TRBJ2-4; D might be TRBD1 (5 bases). Germline V gene data show CDR1 as MNHNS and CDR2 as SASEGT. The CDR3 extends over 13 amino acids. CDR3 sequence: CARGHAVTNTQYF. DNA for the CDR3: TGTGCCAGGGGGCACGCAGTTACAAATACGCAGTATTTC.

Details on this clonotype: The junction differs from germline at one of its ends, possibly a read error. The V and J genes are TRBV6-8 and TRBJ2-3, with 8 bases lining up with TRBD1. The J call is uncertain, as TRBJ2-7 better fits the DNA end. This CDR3 is 14 amino acids long. The germline CDR1 and CDR2 sequences are MNHGY and SAAAGT. In DNA form, the CDR3 reads TGCGGCAGCAGGGGGCCTAGAGGCACAGATACGCAGTACTTC. Its translation: CGSRGPRGTDTQYF.

The V and J genes are TRBV27 and TRBJ2-5; TRBD2 matches 7 bases. Germline CDR1 is MNHEY and CDR2 is SMNVEV (reference sequence). CDR3 length: 16 amino acids. J lost 11 bases, V lost 8 bases, and 23 bases had no gene match. The CDR3 spells CASAGWGGSGPDTQYF. In DNA form, the CDR3 reads TGTGCCAGCGCGGGGTGGGGGGGAAGTGGCCCAGATACGCAGTACTTC.

This clonotype has a handful of counts. The genes are TRBV6-2 or TRBV6-3 and TRBJ2-1; 10 nucleotides line up with TRBD2. Germline CDR1 and CDR2: MNHEY and SVGEGT. V gave up 2 bases and J gave up 2 bases; unmatched junction bases: 3. This CDR3 region has 16 residues. The chain's CDR3 is CASSYERGGPYNEQFF. The DNA of the CDR3 is TGTGCCAGCAGTTACGAGCGGGGGGGCCCCTACAATGAGCAGTTCTTC.

This clonotype has a count of ten or more. The chain is built from TRBV20-1 and TRBJ2-1; 8 nucleotides agree with TRBD2. Germline values: CDR1 DFQATT, CDR2 SNEGSKA (reference sequence). Trimming took 3 bases from V and 10 from J; bases not matched to a gene: 5. The CDR3 runs 12 residues. CDR3 sequence: CSASGGAWEQFF. CDR3 nucleotides: TGCAGTGCTAGCGGGGGGGCGTGGGAGCAGTTCTTC.

This chain joins TRBV7-8 and TRBJ2-1; 7 nucleotides align to TRBD2. The junction had 9 bases not matched to a gene; V was cut back by 5 bases and J by 5 bases. Germline loops: CDR1 SGHVS, CDR2 FQNEAQ. CDR3 length: 15 residues. CDR3 coding DNA: TGTGCCAGCAGCCCCCGACAGCGGGACGACAATGAGCAGTTCTTC. Translated: CASSPRQRDDNEQFF. The full variable domain, with the rest looked up from reference TRBV7-8 and TRBJ2-1, is GAGVSQSPRYKVAKRGQDVALRCDPISGHVSLFWYQQALGQGPEFLTYFQNEAQLDKSGLPSDRFFAERPEGSVSTLKIQRTQQEDSAVYLCASSPRQRDDNEQFFGPGTRLTVL.

This clonotype has only a few counts. The rearrangement links TRBV11-3 to TRBJ1-6; the D is unclear. Germline V gene lookup returns CDR1 SGHNT and CDR2 YENEEA. The V end was cut by 5 bases, the J end by 10 bases, with 15 bases between. This CDR3 has 14 amino acids. This CDR3 is CASSLEARGSPLHF. In DNA form, the CDR3 reads TGTGCCAGCAGCCTGGAGGCGAGAGGGTCACCCCTCCACTTT.

J is TRBJ2-5 and V is TRBV6-1; D is perhaps TRBD1 (5 bases). The CDR3 spans 15 residues. Germline assignment: CDR1 MNHNS and CDR2 SASEGT. Trimming removed 0 bases at V and 0 bases at J, with 8 bases between. The CDR3: CASSEADRYQETQYF. The CDR3 region has the DNA TGTGCCAGCAGTGAAGCTGACAGATACCAAGAGACCCAGTACTTC.

J is TRBJ2-4 and V is TRBV10-2, with D hard to call. CDR3 length: 13 amino acids. CDR1 is WSHSY and CDR2 is SAAADI in the germline V gene. Trimming took 4 bases from V and 7 from J, leaving 11 bases between them. CDR3 sequence (DNA): TGCGCCAGCAGTGTTCAGAACTCTAACATTCAGTACTTC. It is translated as CASSVQNSNIQYF.

The chain uses TRBV6-5 and TRBJ2-3; either TRBD1 or TRBD2 may supply D (5 bases each). Germline assignment: CDR1 MNHEY and CDR2 SVGAGI. The CDR3 runs to 15 residues. Between the trimmed V and J ends, which lost 0 bases and 1 base, there was a span of 8 bases. CDR3 amino acids: CASSYSGTGTDTQYF. Written as DNA, the CDR3 is TGTGCCAGCAGTTACTCGGGGACGGGCACAGATACGCAGTATTTT.

Concerning this clonotype itself: The junction and the germline gene differ at one end; a read error may be behind it. The CDR3 loop reads CGGRGVCAKDTQYF. The CDR3 region has the DNA TGTGGCGGCAGGGGGGTGTGTGCCAAAGATACGCAGTACTTT. This chain connects TRBV12-3 or TRBV12-4 to TRBJ2-3; a possible D gene is TRBD1 (7 bases). The CDR3 has 14 amino acids.

The gene calls are TRBV6-1 and TRBJ2-1; 7 bases fit TRBD1. The CDR3 spans 14 residues. V was clipped by 6 bases and J by 6 bases; unmatched bases: 8. Germline CDR1 reads MNHNS; CDR2 reads SASEGT. The CDR3: CASSHDRVLNEQFF. The CDR3 DNA reads TGTGCCAGCAGCCACGACAGGGTCCTCAATGAGCAGTTCTTC.

Notes on this clonotype: Compared with germline, one end of the junction differs, possibly owing to a read error. The chain carries TRBV10-3 and TRBJ2-2; weak D call: TRBD1 (5 bases). The J call is doubtful: the DNA matches TRBJ2-3 better. The germline V gene has CDR1 ENHRY and CDR2 SYGVKD. The CDR3 runs to 15 residues. The CDR3 region has the DNA TGTGCCCTCAGTGAACAGGCTGTGAGCACCGATAAGCAGTATTTT. Its protein is CALSEQAVSTDKQYF.

The chain combines TRBV23-1 with TRBJ2-5; D may be TRBD1 or TRBD2 (6 bases each). TRBV23-1 is an open reading frame whose function is uncertain. The CDR3 has 16 residues. The V gene lost 4 bases and the J gene lost 7 bases, with 22 bases spanning the gap. CDR3 sequence: CASSRRRGESDRTQYF. The CDR3 nucleotides are TGCGCCAGCAGTCGGAGAAGGGGGGAATCGGATAGGACCCAGTACTTC.